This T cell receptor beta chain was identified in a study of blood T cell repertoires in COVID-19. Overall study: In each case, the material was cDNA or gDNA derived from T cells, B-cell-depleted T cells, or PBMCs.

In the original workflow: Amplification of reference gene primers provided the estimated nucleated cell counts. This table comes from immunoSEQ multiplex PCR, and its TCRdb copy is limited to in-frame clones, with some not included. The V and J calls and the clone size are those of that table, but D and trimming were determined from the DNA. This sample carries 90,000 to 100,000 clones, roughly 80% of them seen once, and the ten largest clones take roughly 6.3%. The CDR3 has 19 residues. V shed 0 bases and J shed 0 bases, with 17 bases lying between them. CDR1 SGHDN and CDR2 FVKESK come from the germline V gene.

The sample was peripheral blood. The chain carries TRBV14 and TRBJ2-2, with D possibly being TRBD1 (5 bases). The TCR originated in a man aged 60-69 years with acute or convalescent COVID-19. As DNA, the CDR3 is TGTGCCAGCAGCCAAGATCAGGGCGATCCCCCTTCGAACACCGGGGAGCTGTTTTTT. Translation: CASSQDQGDPPSNTGELFF.